Listed below are T cell receptor beta chains from one sample, sequenced in a study of T cells in Graves' hyperthyroidism and ophthalmopathy. From the multiplex PCR reads, TCRdb called clonotypes with MiXCR, one entry per CDR3 protein. The data show hundreds of thousands of distinct CDR3 sequences, roughly 40% seen once. The sequenced sample consisted of blood. These receptors originate from a man aged 18 to 29 with Graves' hyperthyroidism. Each CDR3 is given with its conserved first and last residue.

J: TRBJ1-2
V: TRBV7-9
CDR3: CASSQDRATNYGYTF

J: TRBJ1-1
V: TRBV13
CDR3: CASSSRTIPEAFF

J: TRBJ1-5
V: TRBV6-2/TRBV6-3
CDR3: CASSYNGTGISQIGNQPQHF

J: TRBJ1-1
V: TRBV9
CDR3: CASSLDNPEAFF

J: TRBJ2-5
V: TRBV4-1
CDR3: CASSQVISQQETQYF

J: TRBJ1-4
V: TRBV7-9
CDR3: CASSSQGANTEANEKLFF

J: TRBJ2-2
V: TRBV9
CDR3: CASGGGRELFF

J: TRBJ1-1
V: TRBV7-9
CDR3: CASSLRVMEAFF

J: TRBJ2-3
V: TRBV29-1
CDR3: CSASGGGRKDTQYF

J: TRBJ2-2
V: TRBV11-3
CDR3: CASGGEGELFF